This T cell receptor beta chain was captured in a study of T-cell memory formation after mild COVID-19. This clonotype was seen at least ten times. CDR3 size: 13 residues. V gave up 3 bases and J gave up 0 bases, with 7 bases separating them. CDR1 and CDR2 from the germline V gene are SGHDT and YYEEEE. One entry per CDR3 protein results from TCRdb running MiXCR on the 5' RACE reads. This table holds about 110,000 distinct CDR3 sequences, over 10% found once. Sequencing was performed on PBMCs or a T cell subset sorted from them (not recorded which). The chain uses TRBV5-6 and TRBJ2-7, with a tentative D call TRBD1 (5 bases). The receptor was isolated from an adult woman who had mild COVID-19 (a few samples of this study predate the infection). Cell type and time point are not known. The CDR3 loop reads CASSSGNSYEQYF. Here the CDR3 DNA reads TGTGCCAGCAGCTCAGGGAACTCCTACGAGCAGTACTTC.